This TCR beta chain was sequenced during a study of T cell responses to AZD1222 COVID-19 vaccine. Study-level background: Second doses that came at about 4 or about 12 weeks were put together. Findings of the study overall: Among the donors, most were white British and more were female, and clonal diversity was possibly underestimated. Sampled repertoires all dated from after the peak T cell response.

TCRdb's table, derived via immunoSEQ multiplex PCR, lists solely in-frame clones and lacks some. The table has 84,000 or so clones, around 91% seen once. From germline, CDR1 is SGHTA and CDR2 FQGNSA. The CDR3 contains 16 residues. Trimming cost V 4 bases and J 1 base; bases outside gene matches: 2. Note on this clone: Its target is unknown.

The source of this sequence is an adult in good health. The chain combines TRBV7-2 with TRBJ2-3, with TRBD2 matching over 13 bases. The source material was peripheral blood, sampled on day 0 of AZD1222 vaccination. The chain's CDR3 is CASSSGLAGGTDTQYF. The CDR3 DNA is TGTGCCAGCAGCTCCGGACTAGCGGGAGGCACAGATACGCAGTATTTT.